The next 21 T cell receptor beta chains were all read from a single sample in a study of CD8+CD57+ T cells in acquired aplastic anemia. Sequenced patients had shown CD8+CD57+ cell expansion by flow cytometry. Researchers used genomic DNA as the template to profile TCR beta VDJ and CDR3. TCRdb re-analysed the reads in MiXCR, keeping a single row per CDR3 protein. The table shows about 180,000 distinct CDR3 sequences, with around 50% occurring only once. The sequencing sample was made of sorted CD4+, CD8+, or CD8+CD57+ T cells (not recorded which) from PBMCs. The source of these receptors is a human donor with aplastic anemia.

V is TRBV29-1 and J is TRBJ1-4; D may be TRBD1 (6 bases). In germline, CDR1 is SQVTM, CDR2 ANQGSEA. This CDR3 is 13 amino acids long. Between the trimmed V and J ends, which lost 6 bases and 10 bases, there was a span of 18 bases. This chain's CDR3 is CSVLKVQGSKLFF. The CDR3 DNA follows: TGCAGCGTCCTCAAAGTACAGGGTTCAAAACTGTTTTTT.

The chain carries TRBV15 and TRBJ2-5; D is tentatively TRBD1 or TRBD2 (5 bases each). The V end was cut by 5 bases, the J end by 2 bases, with 9 bases between. The CDR3 runs 13 residues. Germline CDR1 reads LNHNV; CDR2 reads YYDKDF (reference sequence). The CDR3 DNA follows: TGTGCCACCAGCCGGGGCAGGCAAGAGACCCAGTACTTC. It translates to CATSRGRQETQYF.

The chain links TRBV29-1 to TRBJ1-1; TRBD1 agrees at 9 bases. CDR3 length: 13 amino acids. Unmatched junction bases numbered 2, after V lost 3 bases and J lost 3 bases. Per the germline V gene, CDR1 is SQVTM and CDR2 is ANQGSEA. CDR3 coding DNA: TGCAGCGTTGAGAGGACAGGGGACACTGAAGCTTTCTTT. It yields the protein CSVERTGDTEAFF.

This chain uses TRBV15 with TRBJ2-5; D unclear. This CDR3 spans 15 amino acids. The germline V and J ends were trimmed by 0 bases and 5 bases, with 13 bases remaining between them. Germline V lookup: CDR1 LNHNV, CDR2 YYDKDF (reference sequence). The CDR3 here is CATSRDRLAQETQYF. CDR3 DNA sequence: TGTGCCACCAGCAGAGATCGGTTGGCACAGGAGACCCAGTACTTC.

Points on this clonotype: The junction does not match germline at one end; this may be a read error. The gene calls are TRBV10-3 and TRBJ2-5, with D possibly being TRBD1 or TRBD2 (5 bases each). This CDR3 spans 15 amino acids. Germline values: CDR1 ENHRY, CDR2 SYGVKD. CDR3 nucleotide sequence: TGTGCCAGCAGTTCCCCCCGGGGCAAGGGGGAGACCCAGTACTTC. It is translated as CASSSPRGKGETQYF.

The chain recombines TRBV29-1 with TRBJ2-7; D might be TRBD1 (7 bases). Germline lookup yields CDR1 SQVTM and CDR2 ANQGSEA. V was pared by 5 bases and J by 6 bases, with 17 bases between. This CDR3 contains 13 residues. The CDR3 reads CSVKQGSGGEQYF. As DNA, the CDR3 is TGCAGCGTTAAACAGGGGTCCGGGGGCGAGCAGTACTTC.

This clonotype has a handful of counts. The chain is built from TRBV7-3 and TRBJ1-1; D remains ambiguous. In germline, CDR1 is SGHTA, CDR2 FQGTGA. The CDR3 has 14 residues. The ends were cut back, 5 bases at V and 3 bases at J, with 13 bases in the middle. CDR3 nucleotides: TGTGCCAGCAGCGCTACCGGGAGGGACACTGAAGCTTTCTTT. It is translated as CASSATGRDTEAFF. Combining the CDR3 with reference TRBV7-3 and TRBJ1-1 gives the whole variable domain GAGVSQTPSNKVTEKGKYVELRCDPISGHTALYWYRQSLGQGPEFLIYFQGTGAADDSGLPNDRFFAVRPEGSVSTLKIQRTERGDSAVYLCASSATGRDTEAFFGQGTRLTVV.

In its sample, this clonotype was seen once. V is TRBV24-1 and J is TRBJ2-3; D is unresolved. V dropped 9 bases and J dropped 8 bases, with 14 bases sitting between them. This CDR3 has 12 residues. Germline values: CDR1 KGHDR, CDR2 SFDVKD. The DNA for the CDR3 is TGTGCCACCCCCGATTCGCGGCCTACGCAGTATTTT. Translation gives CATPDSRPTQYF.

This clonotype appeared many times. The gene calls are TRBV6-1 and TRBJ2-7, with D perhaps matching TRBD1 or TRBD2 (7 bases each). This CDR3 contains 14 residues. The V gene lost 6 bases and the J gene lost 3 bases, with 15 bases spanning the gap. The germline gives CDR1 MNHNS, CDR2 SASEGT. CDR3 residues: CASSQGGTSYEQYF. CDR3 nucleotides: TGTGCCAGCAGCCAGGGGGGGACGAGCTACGAGCAGTACTTC.

The rearrangement uses TRBV29-1 and TRBJ1-2; D is unresolved. The germline gives CDR1 SQVTM, CDR2 ANQGSEA. V was cut by 4 bases and J by 3 bases, with 12 bases left in between. The CDR3 spans 13 residues. CDR3 DNA: TGCAGCGTTGCACAAGTGGGAGACTATGGCTACACCTTC. Protein sequence: CSVAQVGDYGYTF.

Only a few counts were recorded for this clonotype. This rearrangement joins TRBV24-1 to TRBJ1-1, with TRBD1 matching 8 bases. With 7 bases clipped from V and 6 bases from J, the junction kept 6 bases outside the gene matches. Germline CDR1 reads KGHDR; CDR2 reads SFDVKD. This CDR3 is built from 13 residues. The CDR3 loop is CATRPLQGAEAFF. The CDR3 DNA sequence: TGTGCCACCAGGCCTTTACAGGGGGCTGAAGCTTTCTTT.

This rearrangement joins TRBV2 to TRBJ2-7, with D perhaps given as TRBD1 or TRBD2 (5 bases each). Deletions cut 3 bases from V and 3 bases from J, with 15 bases between. CDR1 SNHLY and CDR2 FYNNEI come from the germline V gene. This CDR3 region has 15 residues. The CDR3 coding sequence is TGTGCCAGCAGTGAGGGACCGGGCTCGGGCTACGAGCAGTACTTC. Its protein is CASSEGPGSGYEQYF.

This clonotype appeared a few times. The rearrangement joins TRBV6-1 to TRBJ2-1; 10 bases map to TRBD1. CDR1 is MNHNS, CDR2 SASEGT, per germline. The CDR3 is 17 amino acids. Unmatched junction bases numbered 15, after V lost 5 bases and J lost 8 bases. CDR3 protein: CASSPSHTRQGAYEQFF. DNA for the CDR3: TGTGCCAGCAGTCCCTCCCATACTAGACAGGGGGCCTATGAGCAGTTCTTC.

A note on this clonotype: This CDR3 fails to terminate in the conserved phenylalanine or tryptophan, so it likely reflects a read error. The DNA is left out, because the CDR3 cannot be placed on it with certainty; the CDR3 is given as TCRdb lists it. V usage is TRBV7-2 and J usage is TRBJ2-7; TRBD2, the table's D call, was not compared with the DNA. A total of 8 residues make up the CDR3, ends included. Germline CDR1 SGHTA, CDR2 FQGNSA. The CDR3 sequence: CASSPVGG.

This clonotype has at least ten counts. The chain is built from TRBV7-9 and TRBJ1-3; tentative D call: TRBD1 (5 bases). Germline V gives CDR1 SEHNR, CDR2 FQNEAQ (reference sequence). V was shortened by 6 bases and J by 3 bases, with 15 bases between the two germline ends. This CDR3 comprises 15 residues. CDR3 DNA: TGTGCCAGCAGGCCCAGCAGGGTTGGTGGAAACACCATATATTTT. Amino acids: CASRPSRVGGNTIYF.

This chain connects TRBV24-1 to TRBJ1-2, with no clear D. With 4 bases removed from V and 2 bases from J, the gap between germline ends came to 7 bases. The CDR3 has 13 amino acids. Per germline, CDR1 KGHDR and CDR2 SFDVKD. The CDR3 sequence is CATSDWENYGYTF. The CDR3 DNA reads as TGTGCCACCAGTGACTGGGAGAACTATGGCTACACCTTC.

This chain uses TRBV2 with TRBJ2-7; TRBD2 is a possible D gene (5 bases). Deletions cut 0 bases from V and 2 bases from J, with 14 bases between. This CDR3 has 16 residues. Germline V CDR1 and CDR2: SNHLY, FYNNEI. CDR3 bases: TGTGCCAGCAGTGAAGCGCCTGAGGACTCCACCTACGAGCAGTACTTC. Protein product: CASSEAPEDSTYEQYF.

This chain joins TRBV5-5 and TRBJ1-1; the match to TRBD1 covers 7 bases. The CDR3 is 14 residues long. Germline V gene lookup returns CDR1 SGHKS and CDR2 YYEKEE (reference sequence). The junction had 5 bases not matched to a gene; V was cut back by 4 bases and J by 2 bases. The CDR3: CASSRDSQNTEAFF. CDR3 sequence (DNA): TGTGCCAGCAGCCGGGACAGCCAAAACACTGAAGCTTTCTTT.

The gene calls are TRBV12-3 or TRBV12-4 and TRBJ1-1, with D perhaps matching TRBD1 (5 bases). This CDR3 spans 16 amino acids. The ends were cut back, 8 bases at V and 1 base at J, with 20 bases in the middle. The CDR3 here is CASDPGMGVSNTEAFF. CDR3 coding DNA: TGTGCCAGCGACCCGGGGATGGGGGTTTCGAACACTGAAGCTTTCTTT.

Ten or more counts support this clonotype. The genes are TRBV5-5 and TRBJ1-2, with D perhaps TRBD1 (5 bases). Germline values: CDR1 SGHKS, CDR2 YYEKEE (reference sequence). CDR3 size: 14 residues. The germline V and J ends were trimmed by 0 bases and 8 bases, with 14 bases remaining between them. The CDR3 DNA reads TGTGCCAGCAGCTTGGGCACCAGGGTGGGGGGCTACACCTTC. Translating it yields CASSLGTRVGGYTF.

This rearrangement joins TRBV9 to TRBJ2-1; a possible D gene is TRBD1 (6 bases). CDR1 SGDLS and CDR2 YYNGEE come from the germline V gene. Trimming took 4 bases from V and 2 from J, leaving 16 bases between them. The CDR3 extends over 16 amino acids. The CDR3 bases are TGTGCCAGCAGCCTCCATGGGGGCGAAACCTACAATGAGCAGTTCTTC. Amino acids: CASSLHGGETYNEQFF.